Listed below are T cell receptor beta chains from one sample, sequenced in a study of OX40 agonist ivuxolimab in advanced cancers. Method: immunoSEQ multiplex PCR; TCRdb's copy keeps in-frame clones and lacks some. The table has 90,000 or so clones, around nine tenths seen once. This specimen consisted of CD4+ or CD8+ T cells sorted from blood, obtained in a trial of the OX40 agonist ivuxolimab. These receptors were collected from an adult with an advanced solid tumor such as melanoma, head and neck, liver or kidney cancer. Each CDR3 is given with its conserved first and last residue. D genes are given only for firm matches. Rows may omit the clone size; those that give it use once, few, many or a size class.

j_call v_call d_call clone_size cdr3_nt cdr3_aa
TRBJ1-2 TRBV28 TRBD1 NA TGTGCCAGCAGTCAAGGGACAGGACGGAACTATGGCTACACCTTC CASSQGTGRNYGYTF
TRBJ2-5 TRBV6-6 TRBD1 NA TGTGCCAGCGAAACAGGGGTAGAGACCCAGTACTTC CASETGVETQYF
TRBJ2-7 TRBV4-1 NA NA TGCGCCAGCAGCCAAGATCTGGCAGGCCTACGCTACGAGCAGTACTTC CASSQDLAGLRYEQYF
TRBJ2-5 TRBV5-5 NA NA TGTGCCAGCAGCTCGCGGACAGGAGGGGAGACCCAGTACTTC CASSSRTGGETQYF
TRBJ2-3 TRBV5-8 TRBD2 NA TGTGCCAGCAGCCCCGGACTAGCGGGAGGTGATACGCAGTATTTT CASSPGLAGGDTQYF
TRBJ1-4 TRBV7-3 NA NA TGTGCCAGCAGCTTAAGCATCGGGGGAGCTAATGAAAAACTGTTTTTT CASSLSIGGANEKLFF
TRBJ2-7 TRBV2 NA NA TGTGCCAGCAGTCCTTGGACAAATTACGAGCAGTACTTC CASSPWTNYEQYF
TRBJ2-5 TRBV6-6 TRBD2 NA TGTGCCAGCACCCAGGGAGGGGAGACCCAGTACTTC CASTQGGETQYF
TRBJ2-1 TRBV21-1 NA once TGTGCCAGCAGCAAGGGACTAGCGGTTTACAATGAGCAGTTCTTC CASSKGLAVYNEQFF
TRBJ2-3 TRBV10-3 NA NA TGTGCCATCAGTGATGGGTACACAGATACGCAGTATTTT CAISDGYTDTQYF
TRBJ2-4 TRBV27 NA NA TGTGCCAGCAGTTCCTCGGCCAAAAACATTCAGTACTTC CASSSSAKNIQYF
TRBJ2-2 TRBV5-4 NA NA TGTGCGGGGCTCGGGTTCACCGGGGAGCTGTTTTTT CAGLGFTGELFF
TRBJ1-1 TRBV5-1 NA NA TGCGCCAGCACCCTCTCACCGGAGGCGTCGAACACTGAAGCTTTCTTT CASTLSPEASNTEAFF
TRBJ2-7 TRBV19 NA NA TGTGCCAGTAGTACCCATGTGCGGGGGCACTACGAGCAGTACTTC CASSTHVRGHYEQYF
TRBJ2-3 TRBV18 TRBD1 NA TGTGCCAGCTCACCGGGACAGGGGATGATGCGGGAGTGGTATTTT CASSPGQGMMREWYF
TRBJ1-2 TRBV2 NA NA TGTGCCAGCAGAACCGGGACGGCCTATGGCTACACCTTC CASRTGTAYGYTF
TRBJ2-3 TRBV10-1 NA NA TGCGCCAGCAGTGAAGAAATTCGGGGGATGGGGAAGATAGATACGCAGTATTTT CASSEEIRGMGKIDTQYF
TRBJ2-6 TRBV30 NA NA TGTGCCTGGAGTGTAATCATGAGGGGGGCCAACGTCCTGACTTTC CAWSVIMRGANVLTF
TRBJ2-5 TRBV5-5 NA NA TGTGCCAGCAGCTTGACAGGTGGGGAGACCCAGTACTTC CASSLTGGETQYF
TRBJ2-2 TRBV11-2 NA NA TGTGCCAGCAGCTACAAGAACACCGGGGAGCTGTTTTTT CASSYKNTGELFF
TRBJ2-7 TRBV2 TRBD1 once TGTGCCAGCACCGAATATACAGGGGGCGAGCAGTACTTC CASTEYTGGEQYF
TRBJ2-1 TRBV18 NA NA TGTGCCAGCTCACCGACGACTAACGCCAGGAATGAGCAGTTCTTC CASSPTTNARNEQFF
TRBJ2-2 TRBV5-5 NA NA TGTGCCAGCAGCGACTCCGGGACCAACACCGGGGAGCTGTTTTTT CASSDSGTNTGELFF
TRBJ2-2 TRBV6-1 NA NA TGTGCCAGCAGTGAAGGCAGGGTAGTCCGGGAGCTGTTTTTT CASSEGRVVRELFF
TRBJ2-3 TRBV25-1 TRBD2 NA TGTGCCAGCCAACCGGCGGGGGGCCTCAGGGCAGATACGCAGTATTTT CASQPAGGLRADTQYF
TRBJ2-1 TRBV5-1 TRBD1 NA TGCGCCAGCAGAGTCCAATACCGGGACAGGCGGCACAATGAGCAGTTCTTC CASRVQYRDRRHNEQFF
TRBJ1-2 TRBV11-2 NA NA TGTGCCAGCAGCTTTACGGGGGTTGGCTACACCTTC CASSFTGVGYTF
TRBJ1-2 TRBV28 NA NA TGTGCCAGCAGGAGGGGTCTCGGCTATGGCTACACCTTC CASRRGLGYGYTF
TRBJ1-1 TRBV18 NA NA TGTGCCAGCTCACCAAACCGGGACACTGAAGCTTTCTTT CASSPNRDTEAFF
TRBJ2-5 TRBV7-7 TRBD2 NA TGTGCTAGCAGCTCCTCTAGCGGGAACCAAGAGACCCAGTACTTC CASSSSSGNQETQYF
TRBJ1-2 TRBV7-9 NA NA TGTGCCAGCAGCTTAGCAGGGGATGGCTACACCTTC CASSLAGDGYTF
TRBJ2-2 TRBV6-5 NA NA TGTGCCAGCAGTCCGACCCTTACCGGGGAGCTGTTTTTT CASSPTLTGELFF
TRBJ2-7 TRBV29-1 NA NA TGCAGCGTTAAGGGCGGTACTTCCTACGAGCAGTACTTC CSVKGGTSYEQYF
TRBJ1-5 TRBV5-1 NA NA TGCGCCAGCAGCGTACAGGGAAACGGGCAGCCCCAGCATTTT CASSVQGNGQPQHF
TRBJ1-5 TRBV5-8 NA NA TGTGCCAGCAGCCTAAGGGGTATAGGCAATCAGCCCCAGCATTTT CASSLRGIGNQPQHF
TRBJ2-7 TRBV5-1 NA NA TGCGCCAGCAGCTTGCAGGGGGCTGCGGGAGGCTTGAGCTCCTACGAGCAGTACTTC CASSLQGAAGGLSSYEQYF
TRBJ1-4 TRBV6-5 NA NA TGTGCCAGCAGTTACTCGATTGGAGGAACTAATGAAAAACTGTTTTTT CASSYSIGGTNEKLFF